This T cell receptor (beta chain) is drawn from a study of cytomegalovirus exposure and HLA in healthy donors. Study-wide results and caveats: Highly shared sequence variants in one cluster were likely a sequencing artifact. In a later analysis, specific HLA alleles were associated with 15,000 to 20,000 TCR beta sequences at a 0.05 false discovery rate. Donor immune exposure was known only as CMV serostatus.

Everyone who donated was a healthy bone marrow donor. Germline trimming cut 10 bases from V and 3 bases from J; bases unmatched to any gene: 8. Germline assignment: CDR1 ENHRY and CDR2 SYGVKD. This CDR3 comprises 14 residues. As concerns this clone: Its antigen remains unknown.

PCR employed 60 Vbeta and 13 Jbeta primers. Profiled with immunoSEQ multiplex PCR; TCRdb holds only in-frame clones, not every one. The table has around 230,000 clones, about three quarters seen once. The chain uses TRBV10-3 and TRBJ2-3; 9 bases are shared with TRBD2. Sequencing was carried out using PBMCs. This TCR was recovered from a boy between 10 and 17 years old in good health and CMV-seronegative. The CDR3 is CATRREGGTDTQYF. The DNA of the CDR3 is TGTGCCACGAGGCGGGAGGGCGGGACAGATACGCAGTATTTT.